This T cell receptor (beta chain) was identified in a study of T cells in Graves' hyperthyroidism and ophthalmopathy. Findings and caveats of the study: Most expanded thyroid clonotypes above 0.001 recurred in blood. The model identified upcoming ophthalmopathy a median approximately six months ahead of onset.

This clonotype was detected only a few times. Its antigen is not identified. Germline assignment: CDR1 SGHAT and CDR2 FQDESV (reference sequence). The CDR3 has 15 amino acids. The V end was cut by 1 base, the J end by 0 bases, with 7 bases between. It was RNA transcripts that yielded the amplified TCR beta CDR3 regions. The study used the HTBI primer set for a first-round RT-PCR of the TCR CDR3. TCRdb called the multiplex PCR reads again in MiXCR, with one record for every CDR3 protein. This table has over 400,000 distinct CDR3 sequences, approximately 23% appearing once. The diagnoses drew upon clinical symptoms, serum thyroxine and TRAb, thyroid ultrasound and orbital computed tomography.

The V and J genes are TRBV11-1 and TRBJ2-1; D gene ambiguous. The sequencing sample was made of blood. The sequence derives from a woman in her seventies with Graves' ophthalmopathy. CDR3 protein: CASSLESDSYNEQFF. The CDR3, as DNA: TGTGCCAGCAGCTTAGAATCGGACTCCTACAATGAGCAGTTCTTC.